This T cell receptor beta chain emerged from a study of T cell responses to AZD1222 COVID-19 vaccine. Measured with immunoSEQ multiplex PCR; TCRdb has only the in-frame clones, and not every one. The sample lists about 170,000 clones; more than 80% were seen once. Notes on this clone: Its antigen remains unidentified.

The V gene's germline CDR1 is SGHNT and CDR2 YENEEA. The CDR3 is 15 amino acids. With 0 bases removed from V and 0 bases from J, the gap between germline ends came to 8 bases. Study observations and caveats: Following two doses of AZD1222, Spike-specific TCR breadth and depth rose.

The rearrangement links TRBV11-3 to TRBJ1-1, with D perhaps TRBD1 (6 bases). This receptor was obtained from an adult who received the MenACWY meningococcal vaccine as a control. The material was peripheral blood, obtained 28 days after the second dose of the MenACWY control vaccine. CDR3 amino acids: CASSLEGTMNTEAFF. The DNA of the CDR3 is TGTGCCAGCAGCTTAGAAGGGACAATGAACACTGAAGCTTTCTTT. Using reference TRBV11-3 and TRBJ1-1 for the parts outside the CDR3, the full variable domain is EAGVVQSPRYKIIEKKQPVAFWCNPISGHNTLYWYLQNLGQGPELLIRYENEEAVDDSQLPKDRFSAERLKGVDSTLKIQPAELGDSAVYLCASSLEGTMNTEAFFGQGTRLTVV.